This T cell receptor (beta chain) originates from a study of shared clonotypes between healthy human individuals. General observations from the study: Clonotypes that were shared across a few donors made up approximately 5% of naive CD4 clonotypes.

A word on this clone: Its antigen is still unknown.

TCRdb's copy holds only in-frame clones and misses some; the assay was immunoSEQ multiplex PCR. The sample includes approximately 2,300,000 clones, 85% to 95% of them seen just once. The CDR3 has 17 amino acids. Germline loops: CDR1 SNHLY, CDR2 FYNNEI. The V gene end was trimmed by 6 bases and the J gene end by 2 bases; junction bases not matched to a gene: 9. V usage is TRBV2 and J usage is TRBJ2-7; 14 nucleotides align to TRBD2. Sequences were obtained from naive CD4+ T cells from PBMCs. Indicated subset: CD45RA+ positively selected. The TCR comes from a man younger than 35 in good health. Some clones in this sample may be carry-over from other donors' samples. The DNA for the CDR3 is TGTGCCAGCAGCCGGCCCTTGACTAGCGGGAGGGCCTACGAGCAGTACTTC. Its translation: CASSRPLTSGRAYEQYF. The whole variable domain, filled in from reference TRBV2 and TRBJ2-7, reads EPEVTQTPSHQVTQMGQEVILRCVPISNHLYFYWYRQILGQKVEFLVSFYNNEISEKSEIFDDQFSVERPDGSNFTLKIRSTKLEDSAMYFCASSRPLTSGRAYEQYFGPGTRLTVT.